This T cell receptor beta chain stems from a study of cytomegalovirus exposure and HLA in healthy donors listed by TCRdb under 2017. Notes on the research overall: In an earlier analysis of under 750 of the donors, 250 to 350 Gb of sequence data and approximately 120 million unique TCR beta sequences from about 190 million T cells were reported. An early release covering more than 500 HLA-typed donors comprised 250 to 350 gigabases of sequencing data and 85 million or so unique TCR sequences. Of the approximately 400 genotyped donors, roughly 80% were placed in the genetic ancestry cluster associated with self-reported Caucasian donors. The aim of the study was to test whether cataloging public T cell receptors could identify signatures of past pathogen exposure. The study profiled the T cell repertoires of about 720 subjects by immunosequencing and related them to cytomegalovirus serostatus. Besides the first cohort of 666 subjects, a separate validation cohort made up of around 120 different subjects was used. High-throughput TCR immunosequencing, statistical association of individual TCRs with disease status, and machine learning were combined to predict cytomegalovirus infection status. A later analysis re-examined previously published TCR beta repertoires from several hundred donors and added high-resolution HLA genotyping to investigate patterns of TCR occurrence. In the later analysis, no new phenotypic data were used to find candidate immune exposures; instead, reliance was placed on TCR beta sequences and their occurrence across donors. An earlier analysis of around 580 of the donors used high-throughput TCR beta sequencing to judge whether each TCR beta V gene segment behaved as functional or pseudogenic. Alongside the repertoire data, information on donor age, sex, ethnicity and CMV serostatus was compiled. A later genetic analysis took genome-wide SNP genotypes for about 65% of the roughly 670 donors and used that subset as a discovery cohort. All discovery cohort repertoires had been generated using a single sequencing platform. Class I and class II HLA loci were covered by the typing at four-digit resolution. The number of typed donors differed by locus: about 620-640 for A, B, C, DRB1 and DQB1; some 500 for DQA1; 606 for DPA1; and 400 to 480 for DPB1. Five DR-DQ haplotypes were handled as single units for association and clustering because linkage in the cohort was strong. Among around 400 genotyped donors of the cohort, an average of approximately 240,000 unique TCR beta nucleotide sequences was sequenced per donor, of which approximately 19% were non-productive. Overall study outcomes, separate from this receptor: Approximately 16 rarely observed V segments, including chromosome 9 orphons, were excluded from the earlier analysis of several hundred of the donors because counts were too low. Because some donors lacked HLA typing at each locus, the association tests relied only on the typed subset. Linkage disequilibrium might explain the correlated functional status among segregating V segments, but an unknown experimental factor could not be ruled out. CMV serostatus was the only immune exposure information available for the cohort. Most TCR sequences were observed very rarely across donors, whereas some public TCRs were present in many individuals. When HLA alleles, especially DR and DQ, strongly co-occurred, attributing TCR associations to individual alleles was difficult. In the study, around 150 TCR beta chains were listed as associated with cytomegalovirus. Most CMV-associated TCR beta chains appeared to be HLA-restricted in a later analysis, and the HLA associations seemed to be driven largely by CMV exposure. A few of the identified cytomegalovirus-associated TCR beta chains were confirmed in vitro to be specific for cytomegalovirus antigens. Specific HLA alleles were associated with 15,000 to 20,000 TCR beta sequences at a false discovery rate of 0.05 in a later analysis. Roughly uniform sequencing depth across donors was assumed in presence/absence analyses, although this assumption may not hold. An earlier analysis of approximately 530 of the donors showed that most TCR beta V segments appeared in productive rearrangements either about 90% or about 30% of the time, which broadly matched IMGT annotations. The classifier was reported to diagnose cytomegalovirus status with high specificity and sensitivity in both the original cohort and the validation cohort. A later analysis found that HLA-associated TCR beta chains were more clonally expanded and had lower generation probabilities than equally common non-associated chains. V-gene and J-gene trimming of TCR beta chains was associated with a missense DCLRE1C variant in a later genetic analysis, and the association was replicated in an independent cohort. A cluster of highly shared sequence variants was judged likely to represent a technical artifact of the sequencing pipeline. In a later analysis, TCR association rates were found to vary across HLA loci, with the most associated TCRs seen for DRB1 alleles and the fewest for HLA-C alleles. The authors suggested that the approach could potentially be generalized to other disease states and immunological phenotypes. A further reported finding was that TCR beta sequences accurately predicted the HLA-A and HLA-B alleles for most subjects in the first cohort. In a later analysis, several top co-occurrence clusters were reported to appear linked to parvovirus B19, influenza, CMV and Epstein-Barr virus. Compared with the 666-donor mean, donors in an Asian-associated ancestry cluster had fewer N-insertions in productive TCRs, according to a later genetic analysis. Only TCR beta chains were sequenced in this cohort, and the absence of alpha or paired-chain data limited detectable features.

The cohort consisted of some 670 healthy bone marrow donors. All cohort members were sampled while nominally healthy, although unrecorded immune exposures were likely present. The donor was CMV seropositive and belonged to the group of about 290 seropositive cohort members. A peripheral blood sample was provided by each donor, and peripheral blood mononuclear cells were used for TCR beta sequencing. The Qiagen DNeasy Blood Extraction Kit was used to extract genomic DNA from the blood cell samples. The protocol used for the library was the immunoSEQ multiplex PCR assay. For the multiplex PCR, a mixture combining 60 forward primers for TCR Vbeta segments and 13 reverse primers for TCR Jbeta segments was used. The CDR3 region of rearranged TCR beta genes was amplified from genomic DNA by a multiplex PCR assay. The amplified TCR beta libraries were sequenced on the Illumina HiSeq System as 87-base-pair reads. The study's own analysis went as follows. Across the 670 or so repertoires, a later analysis counted approximately 75 million unique TCR beta chains, some 11 million of which were shared by at least two donors. To remove PCR and sequencing errors, raw reads were error-corrected and collapsed into unique sequences using a nearest-neighbor algorithm that merged closely related sequences. CDR3 sequences were aligned to IMGT reference sequences to assign V, D and J gene segments. For a sequence to be retained, a match of at least six nucleotides to both a V gene segment and a J gene segment was required. Rearrangements were classified as productive when the CDR3 lacked stop codons and remained in frame with V and J, and all other rearrangements were classified as non-productive. Following IMGT convention, CDR3 was defined as the stretch from the second conserved V-encoded cysteine to the conserved J-encoded phenylalanine. The earlier analysis of about 620 of the donors excluded sequences that lacked an unambiguous match to a single V gene segment. An earlier analysis of 450 to 650 of the donors called V segments functional above 56.7% productive rearrangements and segregating when the between-donor standard deviation exceeded 5%. To diagnose cytomegalovirus status from the catalog of TCR beta chain sequences, a statistical classification framework was built. In a later analysis, TCR nucleotide sequences were compared against IMGT/GENE-DB human TR gene sequences so that V and J genes could be assigned. In a later analysis, CDR3 sequences and most-parsimonious VDJ recombination scenarios were assigned using the TCRdist pipeline. A later analysis defined each TCR beta chain by its CDR3 amino acid sequence plus V-gene family, and excluded reads lacking a unique V-gene family. A later analysis removed roughly 590 highly shared, low-generation-probability nucleotide sequences to deal with suspected cross-contamination and a sequencing artifact. A later analysis calculated a clonal expansion index for each public chain from normalized within-repertoire ranks of inferred template counts. In a later analysis, generation probabilities were computed using a VDJ recombination model fitted to out-of-frame rearrangements, and the results were checked against IGoR. A later analysis scored TCR-TCR, TCR-HLA and TCR-CMV co-occurrence with hypergeometric tests, applying a repertoire-size bias correction to TCR pairs. To estimate false discovery rates, a later analysis permuted the HLA or CMV assignments 20 times. In a later analysis, co-occurring TCRs were grouped using DBSCAN, with TCRdist sequence similarity added in when clustering inside HLA-allele-positive subsets. Repertoires with fewer than 30,000 or more than 120,000 public chains were left out of co-occurrence clustering, as were roughly five repertoires with anomalous nucleotide sharing. Here the immuneACCESS table is served through TCRdb, limited to in-frame sequences with V and J called. Missing clones are a known gap in these copies; in checked studies unresolved V genes cover under half, and the rest lacks a known reason. That table furnishes V, J and clone size, whereas the DNA furnished D and trimming. The sample includes 55,000 to 75,000 clones, with about four fifths observed a single time. The ten largest clones take up 6% to 7% of the sample.

This clone was recorded a few times. Its specific antigen is unknown. No base quality information exists; no much larger clone differs at one position. The sequencing sample was made of PBMCs. The receptor was isolated from a man aged 25-45 years in good health and CMV-seropositive.

The DNA sequence is TGTGCCAGCAGTGGCGAAGTGCCCGAAGCTTTCTTT. This yields the protein CASSGEVPEAFF. The chain couples TRBV2 to TRBJ1-1; the D segment cannot be called with confidence. The germline V gene provides CDR1 SNHLY and CDR2 FYNNEI. V gives up 4 bases and J gives up 8 bases, and the segment between their germline ends measures 11 bases. From the cysteine through the phenylalanine, the CDR3 covers 12 amino acids. Just CDR3 DNA is preserved here, 36 bases in frame from base 1.